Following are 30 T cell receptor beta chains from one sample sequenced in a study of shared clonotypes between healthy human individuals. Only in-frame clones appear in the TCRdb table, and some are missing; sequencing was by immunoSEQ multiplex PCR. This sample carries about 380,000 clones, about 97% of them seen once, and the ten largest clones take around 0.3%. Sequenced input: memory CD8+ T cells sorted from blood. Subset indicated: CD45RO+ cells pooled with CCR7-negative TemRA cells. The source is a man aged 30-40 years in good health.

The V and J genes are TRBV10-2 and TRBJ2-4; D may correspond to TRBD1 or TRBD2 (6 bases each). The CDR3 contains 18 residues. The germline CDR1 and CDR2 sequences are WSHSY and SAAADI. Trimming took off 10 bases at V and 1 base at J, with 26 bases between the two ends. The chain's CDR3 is CANLGGGPTQGAKNIQYF. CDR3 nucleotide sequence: TGCGCCAACCTGGGGGGCGGCCCTACCCAGGGGGCCAAAAACATTCAGTACTTC.

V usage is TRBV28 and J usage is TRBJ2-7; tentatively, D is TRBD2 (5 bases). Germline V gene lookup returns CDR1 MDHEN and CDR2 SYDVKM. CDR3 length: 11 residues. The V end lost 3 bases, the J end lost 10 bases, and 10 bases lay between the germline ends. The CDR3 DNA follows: TGTGCCAGCAGTTTCGAGGGTCTCCAGTACTTC. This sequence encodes CASSFEGLQYF.

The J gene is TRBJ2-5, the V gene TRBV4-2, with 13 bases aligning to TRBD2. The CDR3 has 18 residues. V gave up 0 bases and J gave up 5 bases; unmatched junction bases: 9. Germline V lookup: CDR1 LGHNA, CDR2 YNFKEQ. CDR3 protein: CASSQDRGTSGRAETQYF. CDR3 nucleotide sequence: TGTGCCAGCAGCCAAGATAGGGGCACTAGCGGGAGGGCCGAGACCCAGTACTTC.

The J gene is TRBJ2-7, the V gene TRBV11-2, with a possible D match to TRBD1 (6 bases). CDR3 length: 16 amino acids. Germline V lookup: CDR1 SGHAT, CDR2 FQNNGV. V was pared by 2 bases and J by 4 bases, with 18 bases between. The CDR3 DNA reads TGTGCCAGCAGCTTACGCATGGGGCTAGGACAGTACGAGCAGTACTTC. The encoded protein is CASSLRMGLGQYEQYF.

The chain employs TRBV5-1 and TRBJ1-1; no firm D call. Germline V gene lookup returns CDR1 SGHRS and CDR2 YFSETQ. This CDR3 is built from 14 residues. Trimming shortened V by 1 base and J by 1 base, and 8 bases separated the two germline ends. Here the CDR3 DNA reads TGCGCCAGCAGCTTGTCAGGTCCGAACACTGAAGCTTTCTTT. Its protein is CASSLSGPNTEAFF.

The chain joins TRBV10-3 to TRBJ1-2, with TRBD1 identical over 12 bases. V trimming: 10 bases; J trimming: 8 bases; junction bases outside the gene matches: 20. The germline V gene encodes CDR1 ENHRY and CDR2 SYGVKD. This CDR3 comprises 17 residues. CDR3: CATGSPNRDRGRGGYTF. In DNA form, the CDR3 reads TGTGCCACCGGATCCCCAAACCGGGACAGGGGGCGCGGAGGCTACACCTTC.

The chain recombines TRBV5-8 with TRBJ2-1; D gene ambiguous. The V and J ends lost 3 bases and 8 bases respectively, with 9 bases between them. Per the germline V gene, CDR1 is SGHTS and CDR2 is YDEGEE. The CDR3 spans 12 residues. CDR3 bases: TGTGCCAGCAGCTCATCGGTCTATGAGCAGTTCTTC. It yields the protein CASSSSVYEQFF.

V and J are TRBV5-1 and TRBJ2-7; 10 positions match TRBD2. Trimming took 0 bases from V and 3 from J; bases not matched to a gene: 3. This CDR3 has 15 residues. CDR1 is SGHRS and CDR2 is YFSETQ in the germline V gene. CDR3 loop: CASSLVGLADYEQYF. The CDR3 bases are TGCGCCAGCAGCTTGGTTGGACTAGCGGACTACGAGCAGTACTTC.

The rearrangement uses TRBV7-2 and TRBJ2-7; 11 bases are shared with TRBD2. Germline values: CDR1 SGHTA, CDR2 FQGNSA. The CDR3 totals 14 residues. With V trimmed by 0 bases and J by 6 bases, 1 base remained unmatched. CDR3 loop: CASSLASGRAEQYF. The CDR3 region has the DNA TGTGCCAGCAGCTTAGCTAGCGGGAGGGCCGAGCAGTACTTC.

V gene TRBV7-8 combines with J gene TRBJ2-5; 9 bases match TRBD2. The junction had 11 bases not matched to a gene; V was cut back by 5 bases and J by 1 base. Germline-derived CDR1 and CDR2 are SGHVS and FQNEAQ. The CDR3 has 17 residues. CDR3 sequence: CASSPSGASGAQETQYF. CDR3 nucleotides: TGTGCCAGCAGCCCAAGTGGGGCTAGCGGGGCCCAAGAGACCCAGTACTTC.

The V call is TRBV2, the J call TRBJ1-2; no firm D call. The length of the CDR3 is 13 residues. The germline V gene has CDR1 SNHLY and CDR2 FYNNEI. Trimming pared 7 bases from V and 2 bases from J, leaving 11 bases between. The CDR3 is CASTPGLNYGYTF. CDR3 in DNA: TGTGCCAGCACCCCCGGACTGAACTATGGCTACACCTTC.

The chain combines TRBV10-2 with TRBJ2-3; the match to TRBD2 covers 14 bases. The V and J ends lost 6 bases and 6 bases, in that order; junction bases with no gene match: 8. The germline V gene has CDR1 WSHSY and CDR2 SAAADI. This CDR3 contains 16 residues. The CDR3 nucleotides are TGCGCCAGCAGCGATCGGACTAGCGGGAGGACCGATACGCAGTATTTT. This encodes CASSDRTSGRTDTQYF.

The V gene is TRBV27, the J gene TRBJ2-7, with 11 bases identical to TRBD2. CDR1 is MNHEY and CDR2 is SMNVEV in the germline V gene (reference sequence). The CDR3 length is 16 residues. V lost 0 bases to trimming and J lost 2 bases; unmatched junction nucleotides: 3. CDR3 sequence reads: CASSLSRLAGTYEQYF. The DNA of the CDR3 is TGTGCCAGCAGTTTATCGAGACTAGCGGGGACCTACGAGCAGTACTTC.

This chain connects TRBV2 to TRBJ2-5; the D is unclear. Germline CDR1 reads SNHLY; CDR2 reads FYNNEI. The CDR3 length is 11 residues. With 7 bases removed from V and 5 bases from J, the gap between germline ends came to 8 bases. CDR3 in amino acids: CASILEETQYF. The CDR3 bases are TGTGCCAGCATTCTGGAGGAGACCCAGTACTTC. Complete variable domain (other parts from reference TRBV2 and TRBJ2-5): EPEVTQTPSHQVTQMGQEVILRCVPISNHLYFYWYRQILGQKVEFLVSFYNNEISEKSEIFDDQFSVERPDGSNFTLKIRSTKLEDSAMYFCASILEETQYFGPGTRLLVL.

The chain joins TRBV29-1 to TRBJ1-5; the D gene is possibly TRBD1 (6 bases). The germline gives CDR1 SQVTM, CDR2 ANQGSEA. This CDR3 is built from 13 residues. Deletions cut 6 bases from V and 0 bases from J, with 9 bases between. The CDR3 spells CSVEQGSNQPQHF. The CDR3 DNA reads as TGCAGCGTAGAACAGGGTAGCAATCAGCCCCAGCATTTT.

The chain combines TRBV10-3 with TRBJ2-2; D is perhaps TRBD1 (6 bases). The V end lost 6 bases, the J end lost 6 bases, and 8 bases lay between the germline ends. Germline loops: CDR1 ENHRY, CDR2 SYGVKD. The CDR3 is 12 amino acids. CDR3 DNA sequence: TGTGCCATCAGCAAGGGGGCCGGGGAGCTGTTTTTT. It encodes CAISKGAGELFF.

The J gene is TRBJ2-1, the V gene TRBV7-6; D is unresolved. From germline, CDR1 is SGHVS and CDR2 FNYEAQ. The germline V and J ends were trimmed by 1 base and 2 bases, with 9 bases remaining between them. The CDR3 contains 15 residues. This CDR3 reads CASSLGEPTYNEQFF. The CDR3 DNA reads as TGTGCCAGCAGCTTAGGGGAACCCACCTACAATGAGCAGTTCTTC.

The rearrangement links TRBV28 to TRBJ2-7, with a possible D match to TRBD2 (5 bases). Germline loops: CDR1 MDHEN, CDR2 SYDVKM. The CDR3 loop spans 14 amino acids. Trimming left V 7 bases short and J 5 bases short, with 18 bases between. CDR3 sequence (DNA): TGTGCCAGCACCTCGAGGAGGTCCCGGGACGAGCAGTACTTC. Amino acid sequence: CASTSRRSRDEQYF. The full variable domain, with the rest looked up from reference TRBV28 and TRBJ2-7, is DVKVTQSSRYLVKRTGEKVFLECVQDMDHENMFWYRQDPGLGLRLIYFSYDVKMKEKGDIPEGYSVSREKKERFSLILESASTNQTSMYLCASTSRRSRDEQYFGPGTRLTVT.

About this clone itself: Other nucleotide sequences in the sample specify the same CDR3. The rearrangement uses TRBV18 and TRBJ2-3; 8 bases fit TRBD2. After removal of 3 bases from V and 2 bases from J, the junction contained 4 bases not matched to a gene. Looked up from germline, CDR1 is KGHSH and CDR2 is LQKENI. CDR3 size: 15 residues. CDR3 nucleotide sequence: TGTGCCAGCTCACCTTTAGCGGGAACCACAGATACGCAGTATTTT. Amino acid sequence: CASSPLAGTTDTQYF. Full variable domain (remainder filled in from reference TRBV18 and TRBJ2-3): NAGVMQNPRHLVRRRGQEARLRCSPMKGHSHVYWYRQLPEEGLKFMVYLQKENIIDESGMPKERFSAEFPKEGPSILRIQQVVRGDSAAYFCASSPLAGTTDTQYFGPGTRLTVL.

The CDR3 sequence: CASSFTGTNTEAFF. In nucleotides, the CDR3 is TGTGCCAGCAGCTTCACAGGGACGAACACTGAAGCTTTCTTT. The rearrangement links TRBV7-9 to TRBJ1-1, with D tentatively TRBD1 (6 bases). Trimming pared 3 bases from V and 1 base from J, leaving 9 bases between. Per the germline V gene, CDR1 is SEHNR and CDR2 is FQNEAQ (reference sequence). This CDR3 contains 14 residues.

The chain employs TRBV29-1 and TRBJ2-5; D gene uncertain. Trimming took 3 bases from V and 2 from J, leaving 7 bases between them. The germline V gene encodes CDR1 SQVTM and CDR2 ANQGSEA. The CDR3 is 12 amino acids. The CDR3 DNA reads TGCAGCGTTGACCAAATACAAGAGACCCAGTACTTC. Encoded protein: CSVDQIQETQYF. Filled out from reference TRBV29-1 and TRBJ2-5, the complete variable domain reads SAVISQKPSRDICQRGTSLTIQCQVDSQVTMMFWYRQQPGQSLTLIATANQGSEATYESGFVIDKFPISRPNLTFSTLTVSNMSPEDSSIYLCSVDQIQETQYFGPGTRLLVL.

The CDR3 loop reads CASSIIGVNTEAFF. As DNA, the CDR3 is TGTGCCAGTAGTATAATAGGGGTCAACACTGAAGCTTTCTTT. The genes are TRBV19 and TRBJ1-1, with D possibly TRBD1 on 5 matching bases. Germline values: CDR1 LNHDA, CDR2 SQIVND (reference sequence). The CDR3 length is 14 residues. V lost 2 bases and J lost 2, with 9 bases in between.

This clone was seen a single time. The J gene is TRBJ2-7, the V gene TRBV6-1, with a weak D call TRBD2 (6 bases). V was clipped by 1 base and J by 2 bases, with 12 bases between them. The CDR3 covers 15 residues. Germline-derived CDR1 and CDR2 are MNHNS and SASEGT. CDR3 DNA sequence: TGTGCCAGCAGTGAAGTCGGGGGAGCGACCTACGAGCAGTACTTC. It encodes CASSEVGGATYEQYF.

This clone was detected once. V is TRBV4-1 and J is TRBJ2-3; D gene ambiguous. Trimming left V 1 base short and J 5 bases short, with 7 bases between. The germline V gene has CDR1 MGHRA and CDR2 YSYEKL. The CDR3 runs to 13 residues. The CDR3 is CASSQVAGDTQYF. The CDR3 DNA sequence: TGCGCCAGCAGCCAAGTAGCAGGAGATACGCAGTATTTT.

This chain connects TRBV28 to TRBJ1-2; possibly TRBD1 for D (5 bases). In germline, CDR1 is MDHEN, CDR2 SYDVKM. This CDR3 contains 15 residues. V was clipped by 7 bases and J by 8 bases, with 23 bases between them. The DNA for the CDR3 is TGTGCCAGCACCTACCGGGACCGGGGAAGTCGGGGCTACACCTTC. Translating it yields CASTYRDRGSRGYTF.

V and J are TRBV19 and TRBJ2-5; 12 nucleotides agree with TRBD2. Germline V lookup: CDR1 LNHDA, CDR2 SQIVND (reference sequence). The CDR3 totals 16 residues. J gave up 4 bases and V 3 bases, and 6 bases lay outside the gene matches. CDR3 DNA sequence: TGTGCCAGTAGTATGGGGCTAGCGGGAGGGCGAGAGACCCAGTACTTC. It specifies CASSMGLAGGRETQYF.

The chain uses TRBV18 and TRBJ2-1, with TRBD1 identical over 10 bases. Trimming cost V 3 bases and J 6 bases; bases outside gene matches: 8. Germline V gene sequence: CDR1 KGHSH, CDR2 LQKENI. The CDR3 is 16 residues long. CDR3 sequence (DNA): TGTGCCAGCTCACCTCTGCCCGGACAGGGGGGCAATGAGCAGTTCTTC. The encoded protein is CASSPLPGQGGNEQFF.

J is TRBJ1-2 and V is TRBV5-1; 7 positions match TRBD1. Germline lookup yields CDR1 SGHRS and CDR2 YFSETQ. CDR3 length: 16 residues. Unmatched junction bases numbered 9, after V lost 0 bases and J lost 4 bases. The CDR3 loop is CASSLGPLYRGYGYTF. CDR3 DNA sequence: TGCGCCAGCAGCTTGGGTCCACTCTACAGGGGCTATGGCTACACCTTC. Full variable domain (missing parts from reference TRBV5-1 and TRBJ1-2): KAGVTQTPRYLIKTRGQQVTLSCSPISGHRSVSWYQQTPGQGLQFLFEYFSETQRNKGNFPGRFSGRQFSNSRSEMNVSTLELGDSALYLCASSLGPLYRGYGYTFGSGTRLTVV.

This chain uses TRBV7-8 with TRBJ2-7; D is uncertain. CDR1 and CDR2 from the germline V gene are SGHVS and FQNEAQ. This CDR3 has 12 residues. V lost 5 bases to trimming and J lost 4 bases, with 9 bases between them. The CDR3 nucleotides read TGTGCCAGCAGCCAAGACGGTTACGAGCAGTACTTC. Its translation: CASSQDGYEQYF.

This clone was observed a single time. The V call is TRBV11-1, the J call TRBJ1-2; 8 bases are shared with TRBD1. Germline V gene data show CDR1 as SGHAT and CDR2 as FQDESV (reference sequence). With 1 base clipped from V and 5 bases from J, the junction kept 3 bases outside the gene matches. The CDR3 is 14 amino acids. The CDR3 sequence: CASSLGTGNYGYTF. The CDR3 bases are TGTGCCAGCAGCTTAGGGACAGGGAATTATGGCTACACCTTC.